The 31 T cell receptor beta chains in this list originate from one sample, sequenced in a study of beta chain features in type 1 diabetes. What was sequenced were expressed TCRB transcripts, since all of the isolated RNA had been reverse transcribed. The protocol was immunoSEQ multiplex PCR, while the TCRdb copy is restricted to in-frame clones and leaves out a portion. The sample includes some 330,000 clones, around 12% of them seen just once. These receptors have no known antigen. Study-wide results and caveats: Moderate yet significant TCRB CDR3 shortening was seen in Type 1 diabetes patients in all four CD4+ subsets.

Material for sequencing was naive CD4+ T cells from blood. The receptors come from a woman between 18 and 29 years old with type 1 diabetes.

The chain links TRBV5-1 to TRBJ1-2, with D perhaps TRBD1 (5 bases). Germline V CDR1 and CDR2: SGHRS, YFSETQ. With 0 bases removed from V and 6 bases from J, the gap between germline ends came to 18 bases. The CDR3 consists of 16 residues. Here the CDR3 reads CASSLGPLEGSHGYTF. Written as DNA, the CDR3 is TGCGCCAGCAGCTTGGGTCCTTTGGAGGGGAGCCATGGCTACACCTTC.

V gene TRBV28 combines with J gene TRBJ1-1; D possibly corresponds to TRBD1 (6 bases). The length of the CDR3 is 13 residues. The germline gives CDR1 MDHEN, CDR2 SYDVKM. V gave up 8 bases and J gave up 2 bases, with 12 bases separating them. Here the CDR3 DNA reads TGTGCCAGCCAAACAGGGCCCAACACTGAAGCTTTCTTT. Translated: CASQTGPNTEAFF.

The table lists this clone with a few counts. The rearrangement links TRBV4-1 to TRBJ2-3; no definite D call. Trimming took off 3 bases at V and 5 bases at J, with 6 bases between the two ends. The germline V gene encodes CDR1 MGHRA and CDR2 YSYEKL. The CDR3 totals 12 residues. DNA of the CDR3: TGCGCCAGCAGCCACAGTCAAGATACGCAGTATTTT. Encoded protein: CASSHSQDTQYF.

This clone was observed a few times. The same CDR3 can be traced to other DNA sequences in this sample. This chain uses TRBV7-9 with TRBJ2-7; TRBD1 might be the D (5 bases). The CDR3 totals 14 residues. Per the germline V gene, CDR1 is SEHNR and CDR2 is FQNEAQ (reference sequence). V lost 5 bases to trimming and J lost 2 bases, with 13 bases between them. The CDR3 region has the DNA TGTGCCAGCAGCCTTCAGGGTATCACCTACGAGCAGTACTTC. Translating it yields CASSLQGITYEQYF.

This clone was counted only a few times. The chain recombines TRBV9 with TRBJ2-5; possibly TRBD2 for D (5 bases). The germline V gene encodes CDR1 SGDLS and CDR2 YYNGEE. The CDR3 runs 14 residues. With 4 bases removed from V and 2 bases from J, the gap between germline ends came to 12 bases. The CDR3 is CASSPTQRQETQYF. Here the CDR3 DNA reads TGTGCCAGCAGCCCTACTCAGCGGCAAGAGACCCAGTACTTC.

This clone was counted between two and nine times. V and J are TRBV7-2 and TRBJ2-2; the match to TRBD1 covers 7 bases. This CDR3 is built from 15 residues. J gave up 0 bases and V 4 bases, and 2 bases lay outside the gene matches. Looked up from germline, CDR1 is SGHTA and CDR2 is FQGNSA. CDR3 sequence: CASSSGQANTGELFF. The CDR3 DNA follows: TGTGCCAGCAGCTCCGGACAGGCGAACACCGGGGAGCTGTTTTTT.

CDR3: CASSEDKPYEQYF. CDR3 bases: TGTGCCAGCAGTGAGGACAAGCCTTACGAGCAGTACTTC. The rearrangement joins TRBV6-1 to TRBJ2-7; possibly TRBD1 for D (5 bases). CDR3 length equals 13 residues. CDR1 and CDR2 (germline): MNHNS, SASEGT. Trimming took 3 bases from V and 4 from J, leaving 10 bases between them.

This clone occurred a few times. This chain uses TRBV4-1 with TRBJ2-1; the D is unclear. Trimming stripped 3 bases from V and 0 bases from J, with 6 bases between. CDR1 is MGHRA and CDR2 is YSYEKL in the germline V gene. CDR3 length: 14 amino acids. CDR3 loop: CASSHQNSYNEQFF. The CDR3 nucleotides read TGCGCCAGCAGCCATCAGAACTCCTACAATGAGCAGTTCTTC.

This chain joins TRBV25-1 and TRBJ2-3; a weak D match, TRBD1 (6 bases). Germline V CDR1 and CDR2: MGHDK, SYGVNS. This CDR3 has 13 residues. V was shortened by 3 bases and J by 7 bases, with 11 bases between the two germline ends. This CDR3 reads CASSEAGVNTQYF. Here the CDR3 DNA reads TGTGCCAGCAGTGAGGCAGGGGTTAATACGCAGTATTTT. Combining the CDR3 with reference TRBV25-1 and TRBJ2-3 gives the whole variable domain EADIYQTPRYLVIGTGKKITLECSQTMGHDKMYWYQQDPGMELHLIHYSYGVNSTEKGDLSSESTVSRIRTEHFPLTLESARPSHTSQYLCASSEAGVNTQYFGPGTRLTVL.

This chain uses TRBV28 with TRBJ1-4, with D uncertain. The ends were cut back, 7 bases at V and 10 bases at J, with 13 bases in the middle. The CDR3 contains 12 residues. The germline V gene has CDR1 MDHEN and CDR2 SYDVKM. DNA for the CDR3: TGTGCCAGCAACAGTCAAAATCTAAAACTGTTTTTT. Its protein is CASNSQNLKLFF.

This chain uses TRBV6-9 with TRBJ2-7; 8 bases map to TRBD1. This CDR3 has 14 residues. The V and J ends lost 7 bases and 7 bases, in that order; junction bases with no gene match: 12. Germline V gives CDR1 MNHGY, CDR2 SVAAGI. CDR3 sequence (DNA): TGTGCCAGCACTGGGAGGCAGGGGGCGGAAGAGCAGTACTTC. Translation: CASTGRQGAEEQYF.

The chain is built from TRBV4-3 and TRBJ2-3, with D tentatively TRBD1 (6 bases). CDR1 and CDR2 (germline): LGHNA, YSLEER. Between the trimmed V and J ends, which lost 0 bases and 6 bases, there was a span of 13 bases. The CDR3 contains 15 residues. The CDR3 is CASSQDGGLVDTQYF. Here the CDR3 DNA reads TGCGCCAGCAGCCAAGATGGGGGCTTAGTCGATACGCAGTATTTT.

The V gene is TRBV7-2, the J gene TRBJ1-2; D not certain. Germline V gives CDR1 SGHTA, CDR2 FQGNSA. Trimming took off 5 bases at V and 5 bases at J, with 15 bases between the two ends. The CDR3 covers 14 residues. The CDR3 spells CASSPTVVPYGYTF. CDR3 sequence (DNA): TGTGCCAGCAGCCCAACGGTGGTCCCTTATGGCTACACCTTC. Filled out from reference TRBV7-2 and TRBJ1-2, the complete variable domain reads GAGVSQSPSNKVTEKGKDVELRCDPISGHTALYWYRQSLGQGLEFLIYFQGNSAPDKSGLPSDRFSAERTGGSVSTLTIQRTQQEDSAVYLCASSPTVVPYGYTFGSGTRLTVV.

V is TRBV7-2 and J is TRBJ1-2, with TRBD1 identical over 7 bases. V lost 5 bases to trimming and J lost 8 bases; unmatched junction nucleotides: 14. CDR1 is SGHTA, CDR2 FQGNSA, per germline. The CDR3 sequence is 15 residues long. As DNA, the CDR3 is TGTGCCAGCAGCCGTCCTGGTCGACAGGGCGCGGGCTACACCTTC. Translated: CASSRPGRQGAGYTF.

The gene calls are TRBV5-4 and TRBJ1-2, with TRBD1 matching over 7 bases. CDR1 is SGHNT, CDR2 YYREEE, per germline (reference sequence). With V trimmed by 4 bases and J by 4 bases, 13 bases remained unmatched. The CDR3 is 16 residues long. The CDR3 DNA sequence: TGTGCCAGCAGCGCCGGAACAGGGGCGGTCGTCTATGGCTACACCTTC. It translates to CASSAGTGAVVYGYTF.

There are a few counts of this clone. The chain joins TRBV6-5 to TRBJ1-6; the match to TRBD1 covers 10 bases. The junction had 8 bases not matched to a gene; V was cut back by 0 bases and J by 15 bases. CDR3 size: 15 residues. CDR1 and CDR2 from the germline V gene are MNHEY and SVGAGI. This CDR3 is CASSYSWDRGSHLHF. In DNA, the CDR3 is TGTGCCAGCAGTTACTCCTGGGACAGGGGCAGTCACCTCCACTTT.

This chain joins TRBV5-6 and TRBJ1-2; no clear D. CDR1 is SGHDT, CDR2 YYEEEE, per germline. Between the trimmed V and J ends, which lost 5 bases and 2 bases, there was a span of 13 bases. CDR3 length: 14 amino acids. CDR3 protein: CASRPPGRNYGYTF. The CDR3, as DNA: TGTGCCAGCAGACCCCCGGGGAGGAACTATGGCTACACCTTC.

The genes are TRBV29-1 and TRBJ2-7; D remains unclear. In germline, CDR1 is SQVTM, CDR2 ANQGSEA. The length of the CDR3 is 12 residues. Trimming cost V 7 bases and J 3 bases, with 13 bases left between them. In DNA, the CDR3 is TGCAGCGCCCTGGGCAGTCGCTACGAGCAGTACTTC. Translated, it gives CSALGSRYEQYF.

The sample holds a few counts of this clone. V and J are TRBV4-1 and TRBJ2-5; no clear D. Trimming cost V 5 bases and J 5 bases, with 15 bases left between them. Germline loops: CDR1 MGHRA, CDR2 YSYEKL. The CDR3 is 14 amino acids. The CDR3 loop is CASSSLVARETQYF. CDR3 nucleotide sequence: TGCGCCAGCAGCTCCTTAGTAGCTCGGGAGACCCAGTACTTC.

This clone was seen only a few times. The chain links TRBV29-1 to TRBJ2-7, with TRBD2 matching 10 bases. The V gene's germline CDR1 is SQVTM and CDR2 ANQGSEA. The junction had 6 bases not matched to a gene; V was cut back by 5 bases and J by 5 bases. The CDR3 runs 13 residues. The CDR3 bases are TGCAGCGTTCGAGCGGGAGGGGTCAACGAGCAGTACTTC. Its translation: CSVRAGGVNEQYF.

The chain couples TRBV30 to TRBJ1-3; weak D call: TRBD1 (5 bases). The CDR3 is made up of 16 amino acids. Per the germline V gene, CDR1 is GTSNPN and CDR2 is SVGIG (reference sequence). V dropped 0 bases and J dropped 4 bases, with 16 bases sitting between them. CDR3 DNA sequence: TGTGCCTGGAGTGTAGGGGTTTCGGCGGGAGGAAACACCATATATTTT. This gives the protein CAWSVGVSAGGNTIYF.

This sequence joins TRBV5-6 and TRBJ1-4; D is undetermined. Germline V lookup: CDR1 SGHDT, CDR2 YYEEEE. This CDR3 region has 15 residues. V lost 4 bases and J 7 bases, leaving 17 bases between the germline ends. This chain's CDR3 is CASSPDGGAGEKLFF. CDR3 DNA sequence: TGTGCCAGCAGCCCTGATGGCGGCGCCGGTGAAAAACTGTTTTTT.

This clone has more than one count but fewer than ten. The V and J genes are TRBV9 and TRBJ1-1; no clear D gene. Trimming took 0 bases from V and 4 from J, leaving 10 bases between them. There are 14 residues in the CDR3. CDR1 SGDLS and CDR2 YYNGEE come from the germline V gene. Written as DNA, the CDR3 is TGTGCCAGCAGCGTAGAGTTACCAGGCACTGAAGCTTTCTTT. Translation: CASSVELPGTEAFF.

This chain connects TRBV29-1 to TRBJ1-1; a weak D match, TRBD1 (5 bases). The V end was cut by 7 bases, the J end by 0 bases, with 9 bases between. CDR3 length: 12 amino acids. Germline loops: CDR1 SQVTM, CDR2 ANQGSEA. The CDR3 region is CSGGGLNTEAFF. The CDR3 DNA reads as TGCAGCGGGGGGGGGTTGAACACTGAAGCTTTCTTT.

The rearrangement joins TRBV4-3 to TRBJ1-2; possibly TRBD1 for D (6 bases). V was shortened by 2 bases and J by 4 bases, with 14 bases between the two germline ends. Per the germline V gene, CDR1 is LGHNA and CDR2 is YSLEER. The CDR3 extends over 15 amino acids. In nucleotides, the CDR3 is TGCGCCAGCAGCCAAAACCGGGTAGGGGGCTATGGCTACACCTTC. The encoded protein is CASSQNRVGGYGYTF.

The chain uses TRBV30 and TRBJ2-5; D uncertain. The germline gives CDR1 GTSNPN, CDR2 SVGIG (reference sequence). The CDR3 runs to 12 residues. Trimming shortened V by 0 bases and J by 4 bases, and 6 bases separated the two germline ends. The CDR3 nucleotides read TGTGCCTGGAGTGTACTCGGAGAGACCCAGTACTTC. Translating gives CAWSVLGETQYF. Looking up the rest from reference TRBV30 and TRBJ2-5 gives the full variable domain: SQTIHQWPATLVQPVGSPLSLECTVEGTSNPNLYWYRQAAGRGLQLLFYSVGIGQISSEVPQNLSASRPQDRQFILSSKKLLLSDSGFYLCAWSVLGETQYFGPGTRLLVL.

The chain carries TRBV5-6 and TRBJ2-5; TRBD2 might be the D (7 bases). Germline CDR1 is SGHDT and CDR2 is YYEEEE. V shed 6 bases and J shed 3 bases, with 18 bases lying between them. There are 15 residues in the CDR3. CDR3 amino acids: CASTRGASGEETQYF. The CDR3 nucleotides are TGTGCCAGCACCCGGGGGGCTAGCGGAGAAGAGACCCAGTACTTC. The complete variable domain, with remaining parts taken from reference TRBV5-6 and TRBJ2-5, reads DAGVTQSPTHLIKTRGQQVTLRCSPKSGHDTVSWYQQALGQGPQFIFQYYEEEERQRGNFPDRFSGHQFPNYSSELNVNALLLGDSALYLCASTRGASGEETQYFGPGTRLLVL.

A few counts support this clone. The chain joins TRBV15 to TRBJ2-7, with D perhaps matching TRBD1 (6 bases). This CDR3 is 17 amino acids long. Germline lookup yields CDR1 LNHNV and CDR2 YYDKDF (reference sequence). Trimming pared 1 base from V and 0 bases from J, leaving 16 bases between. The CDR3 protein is CATSRGHQGRYSYEQYF. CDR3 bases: TGTGCCACCAGCAGAGGTCATCAGGGGCGATACTCCTACGAGCAGTACTTC.

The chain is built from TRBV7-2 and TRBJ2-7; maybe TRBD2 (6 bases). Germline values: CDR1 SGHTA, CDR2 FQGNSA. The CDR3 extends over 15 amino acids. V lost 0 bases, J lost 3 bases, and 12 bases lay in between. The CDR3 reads CASSLAGGPSYEQYF. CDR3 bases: TGTGCCAGCAGCTTAGCGGGAGGACCGAGCTACGAGCAGTACTTC.

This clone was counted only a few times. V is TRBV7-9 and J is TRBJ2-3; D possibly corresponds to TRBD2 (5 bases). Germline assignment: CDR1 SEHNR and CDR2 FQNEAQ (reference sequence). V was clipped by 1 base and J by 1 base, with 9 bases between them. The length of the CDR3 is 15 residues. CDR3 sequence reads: CASSLGAAGTDTQYF. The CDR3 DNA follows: TGTGCCAGCAGCTTAGGGGCAGCGGGCACAGATACGCAGTATTTT.

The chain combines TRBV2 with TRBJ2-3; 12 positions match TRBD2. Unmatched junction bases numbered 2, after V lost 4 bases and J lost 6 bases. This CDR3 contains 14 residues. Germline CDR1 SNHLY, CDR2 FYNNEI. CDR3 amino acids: CASSGTSGMDTQYF. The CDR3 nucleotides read TGTGCCAGCAGTGGGACTAGCGGGATGGATACGCAGTATTTT. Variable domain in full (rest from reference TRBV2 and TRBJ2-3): EPEVTQTPSHQVTQMGQEVILRCVPISNHLYFYWYRQILGQKVEFLVSFYNNEISEKSEIFDDQFSVERPDGSNFTLKIRSTKLEDSAMYFCASSGTSGMDTQYFGPGTRLTVL.